This T cell receptor beta chain was found in a study of T cell clonality in common variable immunodeficiency. Notes on the study in general: CVID subjects shared fewer TCRbeta clones than healthy controls did.

Blood samples were heparinized, about 5 to 9 ml per donor. Equal genomic DNA amounts from CVID and control samples were sequenced. Sequencing used immunoSEQ multiplex PCR; TCRdb keeps in-frame clones, though not all of them. Observed in the sample are tens of thousands of clones, none of them singletons. This CDR3 comprises 14 residues. V lost 0 bases to trimming and J lost 4 bases, with 10 bases between them. Germline values: CDR1 DFQATT, CDR2 SNEGSKA (reference sequence). This clone was counted between two and nine times. Its cognate antigen is unknown. The sequence runs out 3 residues before the end of the CDR3; the remainder is reconstructed from the germline J gene.

The sequence was collected from a person aged 18-70 years in good health. Sequencing was done on a sample of peripheral blood mononuclear cells. The gene calls are TRBV20-1 and TRBJ2-1; D is unresolved. The covered CDR3 bases are TGCAGTGCTAGAGATCTCGAGCCTTACAATGAG. Protein product: CSARDLEPYNE. The whole CDR3 region reads CSARDLEPYNEQFF.